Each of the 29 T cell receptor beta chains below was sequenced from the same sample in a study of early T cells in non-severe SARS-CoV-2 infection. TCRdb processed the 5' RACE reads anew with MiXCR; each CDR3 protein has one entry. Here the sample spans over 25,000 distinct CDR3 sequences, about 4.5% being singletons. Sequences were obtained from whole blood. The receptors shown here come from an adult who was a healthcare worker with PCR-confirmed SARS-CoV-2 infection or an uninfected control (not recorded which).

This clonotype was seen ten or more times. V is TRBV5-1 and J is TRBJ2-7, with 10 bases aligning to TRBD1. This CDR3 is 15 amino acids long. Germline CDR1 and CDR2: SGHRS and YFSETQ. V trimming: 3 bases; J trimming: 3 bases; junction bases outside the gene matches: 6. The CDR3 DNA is TGCGCCAGCAGCTACGGACAGGGGGGGATCTACGAGCAGTACTTC. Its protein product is CASSYGQGGIYEQYF.

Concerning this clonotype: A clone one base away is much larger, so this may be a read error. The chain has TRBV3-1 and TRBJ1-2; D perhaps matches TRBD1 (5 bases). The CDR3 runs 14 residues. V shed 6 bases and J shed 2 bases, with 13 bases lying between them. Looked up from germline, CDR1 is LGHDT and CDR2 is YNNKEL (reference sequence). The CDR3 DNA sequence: TGTGCCAGCAGGCCGACGGGACGGAACTATGGCTACACCTTC. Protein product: CASRPTGRNYGYTF.

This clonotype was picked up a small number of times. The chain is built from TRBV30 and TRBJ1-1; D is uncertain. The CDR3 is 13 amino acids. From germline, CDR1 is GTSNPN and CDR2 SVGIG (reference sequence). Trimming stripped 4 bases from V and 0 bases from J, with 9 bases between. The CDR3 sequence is CAWNKGLNTEAFF. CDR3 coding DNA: TGTGCCTGGAACAAAGGGTTGAACACTGAAGCTTTCTTT.

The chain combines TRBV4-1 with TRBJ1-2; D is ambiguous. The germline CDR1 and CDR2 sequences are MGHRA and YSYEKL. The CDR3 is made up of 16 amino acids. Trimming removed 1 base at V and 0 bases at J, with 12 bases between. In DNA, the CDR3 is TGCGCCAGCAGCCAAGTCAGGACGGAGGCTAACTATGGCTACACCTTC. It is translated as CASSQVRTEANYGYTF.

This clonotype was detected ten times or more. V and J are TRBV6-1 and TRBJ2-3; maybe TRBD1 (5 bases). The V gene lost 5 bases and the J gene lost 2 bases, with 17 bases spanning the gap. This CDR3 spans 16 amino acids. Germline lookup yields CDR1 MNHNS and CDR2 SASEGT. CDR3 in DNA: TGTGCCAGCAGTTCGCTTTTTAGGGGTGACACAGATACGCAGTATTTT. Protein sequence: CASSSLFRGDTDTQYF.

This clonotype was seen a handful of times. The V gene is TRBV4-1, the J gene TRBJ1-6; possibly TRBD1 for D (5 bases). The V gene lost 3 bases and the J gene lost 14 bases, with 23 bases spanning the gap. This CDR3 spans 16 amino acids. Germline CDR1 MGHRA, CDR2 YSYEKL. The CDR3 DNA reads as TGCGCCAGCAGCCACGCGCTAACCGGGAGGGACTTCTCCCTCCACTTT. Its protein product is CASSHALTGRDFSLHF.

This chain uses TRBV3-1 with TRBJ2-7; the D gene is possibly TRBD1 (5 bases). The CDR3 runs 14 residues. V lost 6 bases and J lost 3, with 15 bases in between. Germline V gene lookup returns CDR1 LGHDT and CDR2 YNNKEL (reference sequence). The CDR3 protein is CASSPRRVDYEQYF. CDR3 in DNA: TGTGCCAGCAGTCCCCGCAGGGTCGACTACGAGCAGTACTTC.

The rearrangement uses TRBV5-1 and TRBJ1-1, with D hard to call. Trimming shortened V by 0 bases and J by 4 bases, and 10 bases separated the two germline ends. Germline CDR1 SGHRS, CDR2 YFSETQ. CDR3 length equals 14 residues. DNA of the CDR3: TGCGCCAGCAGCTTGGCCGGGGAGACCACTGAAGCTTTCTTT. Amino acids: CASSLAGETTEAFF.

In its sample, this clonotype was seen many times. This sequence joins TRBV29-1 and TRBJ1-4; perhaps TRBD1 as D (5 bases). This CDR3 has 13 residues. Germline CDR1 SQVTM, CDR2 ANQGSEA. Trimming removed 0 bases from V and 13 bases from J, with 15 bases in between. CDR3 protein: CSVEETGPSRLFF. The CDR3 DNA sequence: TGCAGCGTTGAAGAAACAGGTCCGTCACGACTGTTTTTT. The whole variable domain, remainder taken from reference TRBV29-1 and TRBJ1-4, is SAVISQKPSRDICQRGTSLTIQCQVDSQVTMMFWYRQQPGQSLTLIATANQGSEATYESGFVIDKFPISRPNLTFSTLTVSNMSPEDSSIYLCSVEETGPSRLFFGSGTQLSVL.

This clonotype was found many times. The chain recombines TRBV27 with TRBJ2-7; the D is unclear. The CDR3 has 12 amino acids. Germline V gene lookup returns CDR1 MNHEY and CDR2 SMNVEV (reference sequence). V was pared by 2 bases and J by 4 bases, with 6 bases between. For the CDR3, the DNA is TGTGCCAGCAGTTTACCCGGGTACGAGCAGTACTTC. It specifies CASSLPGYEQYF.

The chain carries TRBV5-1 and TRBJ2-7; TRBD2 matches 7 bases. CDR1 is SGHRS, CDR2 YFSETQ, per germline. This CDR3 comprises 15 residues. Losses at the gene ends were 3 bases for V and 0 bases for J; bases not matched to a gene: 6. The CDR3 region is CASSSGGGNSYEQYF. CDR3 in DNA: TGCGCCAGCAGCTCCGGCGGGGGAAACTCCTACGAGCAGTACTTC.

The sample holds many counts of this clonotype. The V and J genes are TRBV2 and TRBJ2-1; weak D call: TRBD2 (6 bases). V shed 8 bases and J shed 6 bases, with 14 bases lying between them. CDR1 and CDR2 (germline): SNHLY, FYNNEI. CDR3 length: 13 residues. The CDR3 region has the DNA TGTGCCAGCCATAGCGGCTACCCCAATGAGCAGTTCTTC. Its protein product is CASHSGYPNEQFF.

CDR3 residues: CASSEQGYEQYF. The CDR3 DNA reads TGTGCCAGCAGCGAACAGGGCTACGAGCAGTACTTC. This rearrangement joins TRBV11-2 to TRBJ2-7, with D perhaps TRBD1 (6 bases). The CDR3 length is 12 residues. Germline lookup yields CDR1 SGHAT and CDR2 FQNNGV. The V and J ends lost 5 bases and 3 bases respectively, with 8 bases between them.

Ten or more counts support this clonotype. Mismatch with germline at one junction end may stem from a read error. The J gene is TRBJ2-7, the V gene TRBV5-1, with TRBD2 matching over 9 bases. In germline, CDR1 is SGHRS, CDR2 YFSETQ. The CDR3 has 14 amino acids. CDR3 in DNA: TGCGCCAGCAGCTTTGGTAGCGGGGGCCAACTACCCCGCTTC. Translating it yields CASSFGSGGQLPRF.

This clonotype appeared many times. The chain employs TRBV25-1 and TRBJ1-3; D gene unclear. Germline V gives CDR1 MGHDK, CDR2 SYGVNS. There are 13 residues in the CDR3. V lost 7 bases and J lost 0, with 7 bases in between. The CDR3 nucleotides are TGTGCCAGCATAGGGAGCTCTGGAAACACCATATATTTT. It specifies CASIGSSGNTIYF. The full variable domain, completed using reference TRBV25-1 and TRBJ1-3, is EADIYQTPRYLVIGTGKKITLECSQTMGHDKMYWYQQDPGMELHLIHYSYGVNSTEKGDLSSESTVSRIRTEHFPLTLESARPSHTSQYLCASIGSSGNTIYFGEGSWLTVV.

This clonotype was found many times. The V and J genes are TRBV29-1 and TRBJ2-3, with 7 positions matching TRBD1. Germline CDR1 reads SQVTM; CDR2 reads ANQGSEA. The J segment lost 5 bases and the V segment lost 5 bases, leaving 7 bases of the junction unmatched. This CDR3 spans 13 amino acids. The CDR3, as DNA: TGCAGCGTTACCAGAGGGGGCGGAGATACGCAGTATTTT. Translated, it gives CSVTRGGGDTQYF.

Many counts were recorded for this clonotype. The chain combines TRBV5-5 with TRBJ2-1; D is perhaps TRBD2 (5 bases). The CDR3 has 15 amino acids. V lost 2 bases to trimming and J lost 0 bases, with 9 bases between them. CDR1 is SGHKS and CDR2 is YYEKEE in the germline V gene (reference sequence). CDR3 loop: CASSFSGNSYNEQFF. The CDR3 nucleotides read TGTGCCAGCAGCTTTTCGGGGAACTCCTACAATGAGCAGTTCTTC.

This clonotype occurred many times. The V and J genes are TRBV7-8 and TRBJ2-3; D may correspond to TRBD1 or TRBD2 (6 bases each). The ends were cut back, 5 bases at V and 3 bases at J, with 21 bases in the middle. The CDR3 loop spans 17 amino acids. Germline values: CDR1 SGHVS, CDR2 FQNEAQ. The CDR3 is CASSKEGGQGWTDTQYF. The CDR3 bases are TGTGCCAGCAGCAAAGAGGGGGGCCAAGGGTGGACAGATACGCAGTATTTT.

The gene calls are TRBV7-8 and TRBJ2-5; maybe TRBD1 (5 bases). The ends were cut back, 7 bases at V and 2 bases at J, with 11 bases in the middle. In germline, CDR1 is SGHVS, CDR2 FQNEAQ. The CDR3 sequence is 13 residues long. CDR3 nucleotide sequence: TGTGCCAGCACCCCAGGGCTACAAGAGACCCAGTACTTC. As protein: CASTPGLQETQYF.

The DNA of the CDR3 is TGCAGCGTAGGCGGGGACAGGGTCGGCTCTGGAAACACCATATATTTT. Translated, it gives CSVGGDRVGSGNTIYF. V gene TRBV29-1 combines with J gene TRBJ1-3; 9 bases are shared with TRBD1. CDR1 is SQVTM, CDR2 ANQGSEA, per germline. The CDR3 spans 16 residues. V gave up 6 bases and J gave up 0 bases; unmatched junction bases: 9.

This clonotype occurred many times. For the CDR3, the DNA is TGTGCCAGCAGCGAGGGGACTTTCGGGATCTACGAGCAGTACTTC. The encoded protein is CASSEGTFGIYEQYF. This chain connects TRBV7-2 to TRBJ2-7, with a weak D call TRBD2 (6 bases). This CDR3 region has 15 residues. Germline V lookup: CDR1 SGHTA, CDR2 FQGNSA. With 5 bases removed from V and 3 bases from J, the gap between germline ends came to 17 bases.

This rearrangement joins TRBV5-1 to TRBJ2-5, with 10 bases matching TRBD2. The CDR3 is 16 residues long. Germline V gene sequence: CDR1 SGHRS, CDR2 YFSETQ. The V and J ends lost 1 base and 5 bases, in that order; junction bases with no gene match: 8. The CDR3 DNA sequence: TGCGCCAGCAGCTTGTCATTTAGCGGGGGGCACGAGACCCAGTACTTC. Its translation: CASSLSFSGGHETQYF.

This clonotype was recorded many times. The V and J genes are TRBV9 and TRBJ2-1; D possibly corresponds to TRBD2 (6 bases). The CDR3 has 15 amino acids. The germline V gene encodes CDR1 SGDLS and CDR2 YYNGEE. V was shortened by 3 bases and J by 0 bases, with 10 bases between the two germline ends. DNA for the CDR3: TGTGCCAGCAGCGCGGCCGGGAGCTCCTACAATGAGCAGTTCTTC. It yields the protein CASSAAGSSYNEQFF. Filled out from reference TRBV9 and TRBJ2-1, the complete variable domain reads DSGVTQTPKHLITATGQRVTLRCSPRSGDLSVYWYQQSLDQGLQFLIQYYNGEERAKGNILERFSAQQFPDLHSELNLSSLELGDSALYFCASSAAGSSYNEQFFGPGTRLTVL.

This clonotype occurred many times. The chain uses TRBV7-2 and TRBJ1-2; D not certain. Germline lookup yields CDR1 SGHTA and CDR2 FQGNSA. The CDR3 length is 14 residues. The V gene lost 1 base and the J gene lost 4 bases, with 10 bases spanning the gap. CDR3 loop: CASSLGRQIYGYTF. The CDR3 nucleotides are TGTGCCAGCAGCTTAGGGCGGCAGATCTATGGCTACACCTTC.

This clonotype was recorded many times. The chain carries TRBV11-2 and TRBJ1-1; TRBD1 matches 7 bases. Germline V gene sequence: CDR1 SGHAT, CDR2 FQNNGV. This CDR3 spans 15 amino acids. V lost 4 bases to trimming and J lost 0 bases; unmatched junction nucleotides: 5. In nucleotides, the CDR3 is TGTGCCAGCAGCTCGAGACAGGGCATGAACACTGAAGCTTTCTTT. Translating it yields CASSSRQGMNTEAFF.

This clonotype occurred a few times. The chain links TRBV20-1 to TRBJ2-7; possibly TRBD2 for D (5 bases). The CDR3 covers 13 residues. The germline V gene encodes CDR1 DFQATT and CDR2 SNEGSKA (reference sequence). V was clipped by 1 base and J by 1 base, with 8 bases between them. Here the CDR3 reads CSARGGYSYEQYF. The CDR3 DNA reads TGCAGTGCTAGAGGAGGGTATTCCTACGAGCAGTACTTC.

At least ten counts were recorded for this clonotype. The chain's CDR3 is CASSLGQGYYNEQFF. The CDR3 nucleotides read TGTGCCAGCAGCTTGGGGCAGGGCTACTACAATGAGCAGTTCTTC. The J gene is TRBJ2-1, the V gene TRBV5-5; possible D gene TRBD1, 5 bases. This CDR3 comprises 15 residues. Deletions cut 0 bases from V and 3 bases from J, with 10 bases between. Germline CDR1 SGHKS, CDR2 YYEKEE (reference sequence).

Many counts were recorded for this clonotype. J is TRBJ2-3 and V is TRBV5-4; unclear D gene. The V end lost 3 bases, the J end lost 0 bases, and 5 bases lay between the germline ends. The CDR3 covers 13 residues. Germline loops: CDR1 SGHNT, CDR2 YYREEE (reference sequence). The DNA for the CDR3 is TGTGCCAGCAGCTCCTATAGCACAGATACGCAGTATTTT. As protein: CASSSYSTDTQYF.

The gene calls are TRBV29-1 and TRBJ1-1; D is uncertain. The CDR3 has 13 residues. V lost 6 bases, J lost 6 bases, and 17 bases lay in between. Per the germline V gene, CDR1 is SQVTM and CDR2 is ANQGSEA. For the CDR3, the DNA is TGCAGCGTCAGAGGAGCGCTGCGGCCTGAAGCTTTCTTT. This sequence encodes CSVRGALRPEAFF.